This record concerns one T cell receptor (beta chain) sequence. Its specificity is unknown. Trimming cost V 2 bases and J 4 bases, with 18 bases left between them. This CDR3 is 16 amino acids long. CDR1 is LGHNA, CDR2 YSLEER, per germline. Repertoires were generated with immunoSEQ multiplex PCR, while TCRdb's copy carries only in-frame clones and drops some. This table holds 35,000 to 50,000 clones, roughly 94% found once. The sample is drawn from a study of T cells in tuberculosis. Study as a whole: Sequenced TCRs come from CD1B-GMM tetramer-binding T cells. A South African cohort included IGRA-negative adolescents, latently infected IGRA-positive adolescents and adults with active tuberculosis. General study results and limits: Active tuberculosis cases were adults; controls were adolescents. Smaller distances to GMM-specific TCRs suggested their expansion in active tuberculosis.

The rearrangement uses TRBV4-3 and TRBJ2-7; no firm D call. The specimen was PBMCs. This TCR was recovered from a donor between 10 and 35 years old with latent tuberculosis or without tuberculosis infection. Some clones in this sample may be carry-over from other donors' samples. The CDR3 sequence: CASSQIYDSTRYEQYF. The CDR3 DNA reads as TGCGCCAGCAGCCAAATTTATGACTCAACACGATACGAGCAGTACTTC.